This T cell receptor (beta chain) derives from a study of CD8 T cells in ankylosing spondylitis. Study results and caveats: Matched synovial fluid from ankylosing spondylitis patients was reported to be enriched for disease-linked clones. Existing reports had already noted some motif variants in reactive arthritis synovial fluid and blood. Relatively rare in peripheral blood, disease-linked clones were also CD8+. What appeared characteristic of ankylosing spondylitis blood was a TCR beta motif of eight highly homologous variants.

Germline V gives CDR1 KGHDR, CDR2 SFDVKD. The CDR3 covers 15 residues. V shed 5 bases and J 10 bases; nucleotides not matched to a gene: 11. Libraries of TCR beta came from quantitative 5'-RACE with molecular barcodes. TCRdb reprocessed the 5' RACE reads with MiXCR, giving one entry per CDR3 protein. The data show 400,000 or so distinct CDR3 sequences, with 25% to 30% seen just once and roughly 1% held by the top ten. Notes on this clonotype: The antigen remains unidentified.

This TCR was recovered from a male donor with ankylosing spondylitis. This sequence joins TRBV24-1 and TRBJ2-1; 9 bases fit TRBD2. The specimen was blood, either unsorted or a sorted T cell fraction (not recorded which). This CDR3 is CATSGIAGANHEQFF. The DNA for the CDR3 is TGTGCCACCAGTGGTATAGCGGGAGCAAATCACGAGCAGTTCTTC.